These 29 T cell receptor beta chains were all obtained from the same sample, sequenced in a study of identical twins. TCRdb used MiXCR to reprocess the 5' RACE reads, holding one entry per CDR3 protein. In the table there are fewer than 650,000 distinct CDR3 sequences, more than 9% of which are singletons. These same records also appear under a second study, on yellow fever vaccine responses in identical twins.

Input material: PBMCs. These receptors were taken from a woman younger than 30 in good health.

There are a few counts of this clonotype. V and J are TRBV27 and TRBJ1-1; D gene uncertain. This CDR3 has 14 residues. Trimming cost V 6 bases and J 1 base, with 12 bases left between them. CDR1 is MNHEY and CDR2 is SMNVEV in the germline V gene (reference sequence). In DNA form, the CDR3 reads TGTGCCAGCAGCCCCGGGTCCCGGAACACTGAAGCTTTCTTT. Translation: CASSPGSRNTEAFF.

A few counts support this clonotype. The J gene is TRBJ2-2, the V gene TRBV7-9; D is perhaps TRBD2 (6 bases). Germline CDR1 is SEHNR and CDR2 is FQNEAQ (reference sequence). Trimming cost V 5 bases and J 4 bases, with 17 bases left between them. The CDR3 has 16 residues. Here the CDR3 reads CASSRLGTASTGELFF. The CDR3 DNA follows: TGTGCCAGCAGCCGCCTTGGGACTGCAAGCACCGGGGAGCTGTTTTTT.

This clonotype is categorized as medium-sized. This chain uses TRBV4-2 with TRBJ2-1, with 15 bases lining up with TRBD2. Losses at the gene ends were 2 bases for V and 3 bases for J; bases not matched to a gene: 5. This CDR3 contains 18 residues. CDR1 is LGHNA and CDR2 is YNFKEQ in the germline V gene. CDR3 in DNA: TGTGCCAGCAGCCAACCGGGACTAGCGGGAGGTGACTACAATGAGCAGTTCTTC. Protein product: CASSQPGLAGGDYNEQFF.

This chain joins TRBV7-2 and TRBJ1-5; maybe TRBD1 (5 bases). The CDR3 runs 14 residues. V was trimmed by 5 bases and J by 2 bases, leaving 10 bases between them. CDR1 is SGHTA and CDR2 is FQGNSA in the germline V gene. The CDR3 protein is CASSRDGRNQPQHF. The CDR3 DNA is TGTGCCAGCAGCCGGGACGGTCGCAATCAGCCCCAGCATTTT.

This clonotype occurred many times. This chain connects TRBV10-3 to TRBJ2-7; 9 bases fit TRBD1. V shed 0 bases and J 6 bases; nucleotides not matched to a gene: 12. The CDR3 sequence is 17 residues long. Germline V gene lookup returns CDR1 ENHRY and CDR2 SYGVKD. The CDR3 nucleotides are TGTGCCATCAGTGAGTCGGGTCCGGGACAGGGTGAGTTCGAGCAGTACTTC. Translation gives CAISESGPGQGEFEQYF.

The V and J genes are TRBV5-4 and TRBJ1-1, with unresolved D. This CDR3 has 16 amino acids. Between the trimmed V and J ends, which lost 4 bases and 0 bases, there was a span of 16 bases. Germline lookup yields CDR1 SGHNT and CDR2 YYREEE (reference sequence). In DNA form, the CDR3 reads TGTGCCAGCAGCCCCACGGCGGTATCGCTGAACACTGAAGCTTTCTTT. Protein sequence: CASSPTAVSLNTEAFF.

This clonotype was recorded many times. The chain joins TRBV5-1 to TRBJ2-2, with TRBD2 identical over 8 bases. Germline V gene lookup returns CDR1 SGHRS and CDR2 YFSETQ. J was trimmed by 3 bases and V by 4 bases; bases with no gene match: 5. The CDR3 covers 15 residues. The DNA of the CDR3 is TGCGCCAGCAGCAGAGTTAGCGGGGACACCGGGGAGCTGTTTTTT. It is translated as CASSRVSGDTGELFF.

There are a few counts of this clonotype. This chain joins TRBV12-3 or TRBV12-4 and TRBJ1-4, with no clear D. V was pared by 6 bases and J by 8 bases, with 13 bases between. This CDR3 region has 13 residues. The chain's CDR3 is CASRPFTEEKLFF. The CDR3 nucleotides are TGTGCCAGCAGACCTTTTACGGAGGAAAAACTGTTTTTT.

This rearrangement joins TRBV29-1 to TRBJ2-5, with unresolved D. With 3 bases removed from V and 5 bases from J, the gap between germline ends came to 13 bases. The CDR3 runs 13 residues. CDR1 is SQVTM, CDR2 ANQGSEA, per germline. The CDR3 coding sequence is TGCAGCGTTGATCGTCCCAACGGGGAGACCCAGTACTTC. Amino acid sequence: CSVDRPNGETQYF.

The chain is built from TRBV3-1 and TRBJ2-3, with D hard to call. CDR1 and CDR2 (germline): LGHDT, YNNKEL (reference sequence). V gave up 2 bases and J gave up 0 bases, with 9 bases separating them. This CDR3 has 15 residues. CDR3 region: CASSQLTRSTDTQYF. DNA of the CDR3: TGTGCCAGCAGCCAACTCACACGCAGCACAGATACGCAGTATTTT.

This sequence joins TRBV11-2 and TRBJ2-5, with D maybe TRBD2 (5 bases). The germline CDR1 and CDR2 sequences are SGHAT and FQNNGV. The ends were cut back, 5 bases at V and 2 bases at J, with 9 bases in the middle. This CDR3 has 13 amino acids. Here the CDR3 reads CASSGSFQETQYF. DNA of the CDR3: TGTGCCAGCAGCGGGAGTTTTCAAGAGACCCAGTACTTC.

This clonotype showed up many times. V is TRBV7-2 and J is TRBJ2-7; 8 positions agree with TRBD1. This CDR3 is 14 amino acids long. J was trimmed by 3 bases and V by 2 bases; bases with no gene match: 3. Germline loops: CDR1 SGHTA, CDR2 FQGNSA. The chain's CDR3 is CASSLRDRIYEQYF. The CDR3 DNA reads TGTGCCAGCAGCTTACGGGACAGGATCTACGAGCAGTACTTC.

Ten or more counts support this clonotype. The chain carries TRBV5-1 and TRBJ2-1; D not resolved. The germline V gene has CDR1 SGHRS and CDR2 YFSETQ. The CDR3 runs to 12 residues. V lost 6 bases to trimming and J lost 5 bases, with 9 bases between them. In DNA, the CDR3 is TGCGCCAGCAACAAACAGCACAATGAGCAGTTCTTC. It encodes CASNKQHNEQFF.

This clonotype came up a few times. The chain links TRBV3-1 to TRBJ2-7, with TRBD2 as a possible D gene (6 bases). V lost 2 bases, J lost 0 bases, and 11 bases lay in between. Germline CDR1 reads LGHDT; CDR2 reads YNNKEL (reference sequence). This CDR3 has 15 residues. In DNA, the CDR3 is TGTGCCAGCAGCCAAAGCGGGCGAAACTCCTACGAGCAGTACTTC. Its translation is CASSQSGRNSYEQYF.

This clonotype was counted at least ten times. The chain couples TRBV5-1 to TRBJ2-7, with TRBD2 matching over 10 bases. CDR3 length equals 15 residues. CDR1 is SGHRS, CDR2 YFSETQ, per germline. The V gene end was trimmed by 4 bases and the J gene end by 4 bases; junction bases not matched to a gene: 8. CDR3 in DNA: TGCGCCAGCAGCCCAGCGACTAGCGGGCTTTACGAGCAGTACTTC. It yields the protein CASSPATSGLYEQYF.

V gene TRBV25-1 combines with J gene TRBJ2-7; D remains ambiguous. V was clipped by 4 bases and J by 4 bases, with 11 bases between them. The CDR3 spans 13 residues. CDR1 MGHDK and CDR2 SYGVNS come from the germline V gene. The CDR3 nucleotides read TGTGCCAGCAGTGGAGAAAAGGGATACGAGCAGTACTTC. It encodes CASSGEKGYEQYF.

The gene calls are TRBV15 and TRBJ2-3, with TRBD2 matching 7 bases. V lost 0 bases, J lost 6 bases, and 3 bases stayed unmatched. This CDR3 comprises 14 residues. Germline CDR1 LNHNV, CDR2 YYDKDF (reference sequence). The CDR3 here is CATSRDTGGDTQYF. CDR3 bases: TGTGCCACCAGCAGAGATACCGGGGGGGATACGCAGTATTTT. The full variable domain, its missing parts supplied by reference TRBV15 and TRBJ2-3, is DAMVIQNPRYQVTQFGKPVTLSCSQTLNHNVMYWYQQKSSQAPKLLFHYYDKDFNNEADTPDNFQSRRPNTSFCFLDIRSPGLGDTAMYLCATSRDTGGDTQYFGPGTRLTVL.

This clonotype was seen ten or more times. The junction differs from germline at one of its ends, possibly a read error. This chain links TRBV10-3 with TRBJ2-2, with D possibly TRBD2 on 5 matching bases. Germline lookup yields CDR1 ENHRY and CDR2 SYGVKD. This CDR3 comprises 11 residues. CDR3 in DNA: TGTGCCACCCTTAGGGCCGGGGAGCTGGTTTTT. Its translation: CATLRAGELVF.

The sample holds a few counts of this clonotype. CDR3 coding DNA: TGTGCCAGCAGCCAAGATCCCTCAGGGGGCGGGGAGCTGTTTTTT. This encodes CASSQDPSGGGELFF. V gene TRBV14 combines with J gene TRBJ2-2; TRBD1 agrees at 7 bases. The CDR3 extends over 15 amino acids. V shed 0 bases, J shed 7 bases, and the junction held 5 bases outside the gene matches. Germline CDR1 SGHDN, CDR2 FVKESK.

This clonotype was seen ten or more times. The genes are TRBV6-2 or TRBV6-3 and TRBJ2-3; TRBD2 might be the D (5 bases). V lost 6 bases, J lost 2 bases, and 18 bases lay in between. From germline, CDR1 is MNHEY and CDR2 SVGEGT. CDR3 length equals 16 residues. CDR3: CASRQLSGKDTDTQYF. In DNA, the CDR3 is TGTGCCAGCAGGCAACTCAGCGGAAAAGACACAGATACGCAGTATTTT.

This clonotype showed up just a few times. The rearrangement joins TRBV6-1 to TRBJ2-7; D is uncertain. Germline V gene lookup returns CDR1 MNHNS and CDR2 SASEGT. This CDR3 comprises 14 residues. Trimming took off 6 bases at V and 2 bases at J, with 14 bases between the two ends. CDR3 DNA: TGTGCCAGCAGAGGGATTGACAACCCCTACGAGCAGTACTTC. Translating gives CASRGIDNPYEQYF.

This clonotype came up a few times. The CDR3 is CASSLASGGVAGINTDTQYF. The CDR3 DNA reads TGCGCCAGCAGCTTGGCCTCAGGTGGAGTAGCGGGGATAAACACAGATACGCAGTATTTT. The chain links TRBV5-1 to TRBJ2-3; 8 nucleotides match TRBD2. This CDR3 is 20 amino acids long. The germline gives CDR1 SGHRS, CDR2 YFSETQ. After removal of 0 bases from V and 2 bases from J, the junction contained 17 bases not matched to a gene.

This clonotype has a count of ten or more. The CDR3 nucleotides are TGTGCCAGCAGCCCGGACAGGGCAGGGAACATTCAGTACTTC. Protein product: CASSPDRAGNIQYF. This rearrangement joins TRBV7-9 to TRBJ2-4; 8 bases are shared with TRBD1. The CDR3 totals 14 residues. V shed 5 bases, J shed 7 bases, and the junction held 7 bases outside the gene matches. Germline CDR1 SEHNR, CDR2 FQNEAQ (reference sequence).

This clonotype was counted a few times. The rearrangement uses TRBV2 and TRBJ1-4; unclear D gene. The CDR3 spans 15 residues. Germline loops: CDR1 SNHLY, CDR2 FYNNEI. V was shortened by 7 bases and J by 0 bases, with 12 bases between the two germline ends. For the CDR3, the DNA is TGTGCCAGCACCCGTACCGGTGCAACTAATGAAAAACTGTTTTTT. It codes for CASTRTGATNEKLFF.

The chain joins TRBV5-1 to TRBJ2-1, with 13 positions matching TRBD2. This CDR3 contains 18 residues. Germline CDR1 is SGHRS and CDR2 is YFSETQ. The V and J ends lost 1 base and 6 bases, in that order; junction bases with no gene match: 10. The chain's CDR3 is CASSLRGLAGTNGNEQFF. The CDR3 nucleotides are TGCGCCAGCAGCTTGAGGGGACTAGCGGGAACGAATGGCAATGAGCAGTTCTTC.

The sample holds many counts of this clonotype. Its ends do not fully match the called genes, so a read error is possible. The chain combines TRBV5-1 with TRBJ2-3; D not resolved. The CDR3 is 14 amino acids. Per the germline V gene, CDR1 is SGHRS and CDR2 is YFSETQ. CDR3 residues: CASSLEFSIDTQYF. Here the CDR3 DNA reads TGCGCCAGCAGCTTGGAGTTTAGCATAGATACGCAGTATTTT.

The chain employs TRBV7-9 and TRBJ2-1; 7 positions match TRBD2. From germline, CDR1 is SEHNR and CDR2 FQNEAQ (reference sequence). Trimming at V came to 4 bases and at J to 5 bases, leaving 8 bases not matched to a gene. This CDR3 is 15 amino acids long. The CDR3 sequence: CASSSTGGLHNEQFF. The CDR3 DNA follows: TGTGCCAGCAGCTCGACGGGGGGATTACACAATGAGCAGTTCTTC. Filled out from reference TRBV7-9 and TRBJ2-1, the complete variable domain reads DTGVSQNPRHKITKRGQNVTFRCDPISEHNRLYWYRQTLGQGPEFLTYFQNEAQLEKSRLLSDRFSAERPKGSFSTLEIQRTEQGDSAMYLCASSSTGGLHNEQFFGPGTRLTVL.

The rearrangement links TRBV6-2 or TRBV6-3 to TRBJ2-7; no clear D. The length of the CDR3 is 12 residues. The V gene's germline CDR1 is MNHEY and CDR2 SVGEGT. V was pared by 5 bases and J by 4 bases, with 9 bases between. CDR3: CASSHLQYEQYF. The CDR3 DNA reads TGTGCCAGCAGTCATCTCCAGTACGAGCAGTACTTC.

The chain combines TRBV7-6 with TRBJ2-7, with 10 bases aligning to TRBD2. Germline-derived CDR1 and CDR2 are SGHVS and FNYEAQ. The V and J ends lost 5 bases and 3 bases, in that order; junction bases with no gene match: 4. The CDR3 sequence is 14 residues long. CDR3 DNA sequence: TGTGCCAGCAGCCCGGAGCGGGGGGGCTACGAGCAGTACTTC. Protein product: CASSPERGGYEQYF.